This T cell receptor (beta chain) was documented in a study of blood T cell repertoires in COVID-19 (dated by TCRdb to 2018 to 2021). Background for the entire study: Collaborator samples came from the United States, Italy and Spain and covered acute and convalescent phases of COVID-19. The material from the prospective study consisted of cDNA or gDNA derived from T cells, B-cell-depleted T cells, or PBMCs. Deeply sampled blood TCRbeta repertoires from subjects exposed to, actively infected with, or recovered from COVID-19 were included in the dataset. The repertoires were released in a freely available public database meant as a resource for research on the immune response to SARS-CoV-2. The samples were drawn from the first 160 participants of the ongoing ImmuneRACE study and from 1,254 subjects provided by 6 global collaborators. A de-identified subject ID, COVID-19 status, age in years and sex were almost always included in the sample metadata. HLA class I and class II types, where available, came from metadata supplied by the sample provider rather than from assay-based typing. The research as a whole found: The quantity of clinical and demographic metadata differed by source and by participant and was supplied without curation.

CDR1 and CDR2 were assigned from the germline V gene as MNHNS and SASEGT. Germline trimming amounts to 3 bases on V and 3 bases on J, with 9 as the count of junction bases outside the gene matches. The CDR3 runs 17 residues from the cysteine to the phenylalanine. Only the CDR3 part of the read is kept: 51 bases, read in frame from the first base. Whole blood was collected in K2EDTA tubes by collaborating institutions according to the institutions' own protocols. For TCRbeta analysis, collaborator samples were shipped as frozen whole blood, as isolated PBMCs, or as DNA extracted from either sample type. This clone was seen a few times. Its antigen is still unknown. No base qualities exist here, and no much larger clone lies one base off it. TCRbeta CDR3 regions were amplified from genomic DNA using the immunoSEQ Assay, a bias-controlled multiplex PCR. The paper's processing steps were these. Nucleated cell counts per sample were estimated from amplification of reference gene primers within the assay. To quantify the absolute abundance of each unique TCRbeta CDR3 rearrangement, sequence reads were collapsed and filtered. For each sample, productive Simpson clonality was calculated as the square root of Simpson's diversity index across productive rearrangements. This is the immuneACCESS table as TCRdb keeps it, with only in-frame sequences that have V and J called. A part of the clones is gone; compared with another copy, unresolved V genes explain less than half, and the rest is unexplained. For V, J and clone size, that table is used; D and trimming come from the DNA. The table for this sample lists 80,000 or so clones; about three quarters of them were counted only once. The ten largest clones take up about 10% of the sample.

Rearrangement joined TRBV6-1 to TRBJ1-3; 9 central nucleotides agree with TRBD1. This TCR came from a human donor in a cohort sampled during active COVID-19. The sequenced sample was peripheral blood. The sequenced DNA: TGTGCCAGCAGTGACGGGACAGGGCTTACCCATGGAAACACCATATATTTT. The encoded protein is CASSDGTGLTHGNTIYF.